This T cell receptor (beta chain) is drawn from a study of spatial heterogeneity in lung cancer. Whole-study context: In raw reads, more than eight appearances on average were recorded for each unique TCR and UMI combination.

Study-level results: Tumors with more nonsynonymous mutations had more expanded intratumoral alpha and beta TCRs.

The time point: sample taken at primary tumor resection. On this clonotype itself: Its antigen is not identified. This beta chain appears as a stray read in a library generated for alpha chains; its size is not informative.

From the 5' RACE reads, TCRdb called clonotypes with MiXCR, one entry per CDR3 protein. The table has 1,200 to 1,500 distinct CDR3 sequences, 15% to 18% seen once; the top ten hold around 15%. This CDR3 spans 15 amino acids. Germline V gene data show CDR1 as SGHKS and CDR2 as YYEKEE (reference sequence). The ends lost 2 bases at V and 5 bases at J; junction bases unmatched: 6. Sequencing was performed on lung tumor tissue, taken at surgery. This chain links TRBV5-5 with TRBJ2-1, with 8 positions matching TRBD1. This sequence was found in a male donor with early-stage non-small cell lung cancer. The CDR3 coding sequence is TGTGCCAGCAGCTTTCCAGGGGGCGCGGACAATGAGCAGTTCTTC. This sequence encodes CASSFPGGADNEQFF.